This T cell receptor (beta chain) was found in a study of beta chain features in type 1 diabetes. About the research overall: Sorted cells examined across all samples numbered roughly 100 million. Whole-study results and caveats: Moderate but significant shortening of TCRB CDR3s was recorded in all four CD4+ subsets from Type 1 diabetes patients. The question of HLA type influencing TCRB rearrangement was one that remained unresolved here.

CD45RO/CCR7/CD25/CD127/CD95/CD27 staining was used to isolate CD4+ naive, central memory, regulatory and stem cell-like memory cells by sorting. V was pared by 8 bases and J by 4 bases, with 18 bases between. CDR1 PRHDT and CDR2 FYEKMQ come from the germline V gene (reference sequence). CDR3 size: 14 residues. Note on this clone: What it binds is unknown.

The study reverse transcribed the entire isolated RNA, so it sequenced expressed TCRB transcripts. Assay: immunoSEQ multiplex PCR; the TCRdb copy retains only in-frame clones and omits some. The data contain some 640,000 clones, about an eighth of them singletons. This clonotype was obtained from a man aged 18 to 29 with type 1 diabetes. The sequenced sample was naive CD4+ T cells from blood. The V and J genes are TRBV13 and TRBJ2-7, with no clear D. This CDR3 is CASSDQNGAYEQYF. CDR3 nucleotides: TGTGCCAGCTCCGACCAGAATGGTGCATACGAGCAGTACTTC.